This T cell receptor beta chain comes out of a study of blood T cell repertoires in COVID-19. Across the study: Sites in the United States, Italy and Spain provided acute and convalescent COVID-19 samples. T cells, B-cell-depleted T cells, or PBMCs supplied cDNA or gDNA.

In the original workflow: It was from reference gene primer amplification that nucleated cell counts were estimated. TCRdb keeps only in-frame clones here, not all; method: immunoSEQ multiplex PCR. V, J and clone size were drawn from that table, and D and trimming were deduced from the DNA. Of 450,000 to 500,000 clones in the sample, 80% to 90% are singletons; the top ten hold under 4%. CDR1 LNHDA and CDR2 SQIVND come from the germline V gene (reference sequence). V shed 5 bases and J 2 bases; nucleotides not matched to a gene: 8. The CDR3 contains 15 residues. This TCR was recovered from a human donor in a cohort sampled during active COVID-19. The sample was peripheral blood. The chain has TRBV19 and TRBJ2-5; 7 bases line up with TRBD2. In nucleotides, the CDR3 is TGTGCCAGTAGTCCCCGGGAGGCCCAACAAGAGACCCAGTACTTC. This translates into CASSPREAQQETQYF.